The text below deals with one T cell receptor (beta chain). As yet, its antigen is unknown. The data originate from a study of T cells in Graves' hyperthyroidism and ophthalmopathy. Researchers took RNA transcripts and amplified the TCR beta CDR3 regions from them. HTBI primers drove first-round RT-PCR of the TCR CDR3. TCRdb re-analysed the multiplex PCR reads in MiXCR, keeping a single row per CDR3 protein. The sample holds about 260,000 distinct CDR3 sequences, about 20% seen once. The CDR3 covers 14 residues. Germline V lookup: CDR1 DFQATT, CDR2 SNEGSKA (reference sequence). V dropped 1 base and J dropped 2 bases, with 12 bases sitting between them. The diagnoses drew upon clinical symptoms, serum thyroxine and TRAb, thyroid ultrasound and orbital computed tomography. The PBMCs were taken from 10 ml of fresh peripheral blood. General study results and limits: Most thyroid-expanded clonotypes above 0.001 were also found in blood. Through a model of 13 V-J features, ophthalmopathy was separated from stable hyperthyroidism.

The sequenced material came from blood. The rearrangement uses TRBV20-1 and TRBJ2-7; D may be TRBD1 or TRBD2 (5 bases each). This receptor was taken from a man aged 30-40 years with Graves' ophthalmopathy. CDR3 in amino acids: CSARGGDRPYEQYF. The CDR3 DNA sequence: TGCAGTGCTAGAGGTGGGGACCGCCCCTACGAGCAGTACTTC.